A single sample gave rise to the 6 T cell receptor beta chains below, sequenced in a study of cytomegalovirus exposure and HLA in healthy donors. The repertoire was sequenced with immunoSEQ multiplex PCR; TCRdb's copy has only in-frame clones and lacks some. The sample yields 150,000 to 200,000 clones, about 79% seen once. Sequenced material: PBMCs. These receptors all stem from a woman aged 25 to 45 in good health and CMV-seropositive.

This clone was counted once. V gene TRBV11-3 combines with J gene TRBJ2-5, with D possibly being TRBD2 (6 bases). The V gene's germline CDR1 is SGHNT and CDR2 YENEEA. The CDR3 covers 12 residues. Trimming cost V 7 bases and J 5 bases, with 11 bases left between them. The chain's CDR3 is CASTGDRETQYF. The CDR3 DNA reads TGTGCCAGCACGGGGGATAGGGAGACCCAGTACTTC.

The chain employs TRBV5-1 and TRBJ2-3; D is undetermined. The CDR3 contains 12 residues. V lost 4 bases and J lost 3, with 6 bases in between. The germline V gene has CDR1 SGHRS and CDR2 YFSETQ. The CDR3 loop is CASSNGTDTQYF. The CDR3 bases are TGCGCCAGCAGCAACGGGACAGATACGCAGTATTTT.

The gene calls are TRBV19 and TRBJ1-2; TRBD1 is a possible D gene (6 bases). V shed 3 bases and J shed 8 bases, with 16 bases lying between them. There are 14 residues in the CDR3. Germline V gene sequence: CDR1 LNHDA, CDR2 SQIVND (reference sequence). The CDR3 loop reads CASSMGAAGNGYTF. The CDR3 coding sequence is TGTGCCAGTAGTATGGGGGCAGCGGGGAACGGCTACACCTTC.

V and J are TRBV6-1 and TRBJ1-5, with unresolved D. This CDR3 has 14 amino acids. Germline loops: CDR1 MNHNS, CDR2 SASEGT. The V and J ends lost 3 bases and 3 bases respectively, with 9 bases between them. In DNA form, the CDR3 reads TGTGCCAGCAGTGACCAGGATTACAATCAGCCCCAGCATTTT. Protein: CASSDQDYNQPQHF.

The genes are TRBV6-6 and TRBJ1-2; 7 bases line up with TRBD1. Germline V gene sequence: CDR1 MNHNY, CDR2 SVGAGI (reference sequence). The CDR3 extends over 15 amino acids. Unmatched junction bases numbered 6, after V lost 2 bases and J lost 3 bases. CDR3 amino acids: CASSYGITGDYGYTF. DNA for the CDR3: TGTGCCAGCAGTTACGGAATTACAGGGGACTATGGCTACACCTTC.

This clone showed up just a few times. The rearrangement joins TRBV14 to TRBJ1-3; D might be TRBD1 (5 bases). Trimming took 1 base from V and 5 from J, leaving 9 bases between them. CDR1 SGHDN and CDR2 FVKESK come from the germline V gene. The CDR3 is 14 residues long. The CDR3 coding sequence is TGTGCCAGCAGCCAAGTATCAGGGAGAAACACCATATATTTT. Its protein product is CASSQVSGRNTIYF.